This TCR beta chain was recovered during a study of molecular identifiers for immune sequencing clone quantification. Whole-study findings and limits: Under 1% of molecules in naive cells, but over 99% of effector molecules, belonged to clones above 20 RNA copies.

Comments on this clonotype: Its antigen is not known. One base away lies a much larger clone, so this may be a sequencing read error.

TCRdb used MiXCR to reprocess the PCR reads, holding one entry per CDR3 protein. Of about 640,000 distinct CDR3 sequences in the sample, approximately 20% are singletons; the top ten hold roughly 0.9%. This CDR3 is 13 amino acids long. The germline CDR1 and CDR2 sequences are DFQATT and SNEGSKA (reference sequence). V was shortened by 1 base and J by 0 bases, with 6 bases between the two germline ends. The chain is built from TRBV20-1 and TRBJ2-5; D gene uncertain. This sequence was found in a human donor in good health. Some libraries in this study had Jurkat cell RNA spiked in. Sequencing was carried out using naive CD8+ T cells from blood, with Jurkat cell RNA spiked in. Subset noted: FACS-sorted CD8+CD4-CCR7+CD45RA+ naive T cells. CDR3 in amino acids: CSARGGDQETQYF. CDR3 nucleotides: TGCAGTGCTAGAGGAGGTGACCAAGAGACCCAGTACTTC.